One and the same sample provided the 20 T cell receptor beta chains below, sequenced in a study of OX40 agonist ivuxolimab in advanced cancers. This table comes from immunoSEQ multiplex PCR, and its TCRdb copy is limited to in-frame clones, with some not included. There are roughly 73,000 clones in the sample; around 92% occur only once, and 2.5% lies in the top ten. The sample here was CD4+ or CD8+ T cells sorted from blood, taken in a trial of the OX40 agonist ivuxolimab. The receptors were gathered from an adult with an advanced solid tumor such as melanoma, head and neck, liver or kidney cancer.

This chain uses TRBV5-1 with TRBJ1-2, with a tentative D call TRBD1 (6 bases). The ends were cut back, 2 bases at V and 8 bases at J, with 16 bases in the middle. CDR3 length: 14 amino acids. Germline-derived CDR1 and CDR2 are SGHRS and YFSETQ. As DNA, the CDR3 is TGCGCCAGCAGCTTACTAGAACAGGGAGGAGGCTACACCTTC. As protein: CASSLLEQGGGYTF.

The chain couples TRBV15 to TRBJ1-2; 9 bases agree with TRBD1. CDR3 size: 17 residues. Per germline, CDR1 LNHNV and CDR2 YYDKDF (reference sequence). V dropped 0 bases and J dropped 4; count of bases not matched to a gene: 9. The CDR3 DNA reads as TGTGCCACCAGCAGAGATAGTGGAACAGGGGGCGGCTATGGCTACACCTTC. It translates to CATSRDSGTGGGYGYTF.

This rearrangement joins TRBV27 to TRBJ2-1; D remains ambiguous. CDR3 length: 15 residues. With 6 bases removed from V and 0 bases from J, the gap between germline ends came to 12 bases. Per germline, CDR1 MNHEY and CDR2 SMNVEV (reference sequence). The DNA of the CDR3 is TGTGCCAGCAGGGACGCACCGAACTCCTACAATGAGCAGTTCTTC. It yields the protein CASRDAPNSYNEQFF.

This clone has a handful of counts. The V call is TRBV19, the J call TRBJ1-5, with TRBD1 matching over 7 bases. Germline V gives CDR1 LNHDA, CDR2 SQIVND (reference sequence). After removal of 3 bases from V and 4 bases from J, the junction contained 3 bases not matched to a gene. The length of the CDR3 is 14 residues. The CDR3 bases are TGTGCCAGTAGTATCACAGGGGATAATCAGCCCCAGCATTTT. This translates into CASSITGDNQPQHF.

The rearrangement links TRBV7-2 to TRBJ2-3; D might be TRBD2 (6 bases). V was pared by 3 bases and J by 3 bases, with 10 bases between. The CDR3 runs to 14 residues. The V gene's germline CDR1 is SGHTA and CDR2 FQGNSA. CDR3 sequence: CASSFVEGTDTQYF. In DNA form, the CDR3 reads TGTGCCAGCAGCTTCGTGGAGGGAACAGATACGCAGTATTTT.

The gene calls are TRBV7-9 and TRBJ1-1; TRBD1 might be the D (6 bases). V gave up 2 bases and J gave up 1 base, with 11 bases separating them. The V gene's germline CDR1 is SEHNR and CDR2 FQNEAQ (reference sequence). This CDR3 spans 15 amino acids. The CDR3 region is CASSLHGGRNTEAFF. DNA of the CDR3: TGTGCCAGCAGCTTACATGGGGGCCGGAACACTGAAGCTTTCTTT.

The rearrangement uses TRBV6-1 and TRBJ1-1; the D is unclear. Germline V gene data show CDR1 as MNHNS and CDR2 as SASEGT. Trimming pared 7 bases from V and 5 bases from J, leaving 14 bases between. The CDR3 spans 13 residues. CDR3 residues: CASTLLVGTEAFF. Here the CDR3 DNA reads TGTGCCAGCACTTTACTGGTGGGGACTGAAGCTTTCTTT.

Here the CDR3 reads CASSLRQGKSNEQFF. For the CDR3, the DNA is TGCGCCAGCAGCTTGAGGCAGGGTAAAAGCAATGAGCAGTTCTTC. This chain uses TRBV5-1 with TRBJ2-1; perhaps TRBD1 as D (5 bases). The CDR3 runs 15 residues. Per the germline V gene, CDR1 is SGHRS and CDR2 is YFSETQ. Trimming left V 1 base short and J 6 bases short, with 14 bases between.

V and J are TRBV6-5 and TRBJ1-4; no clear D gene. CDR3 length: 16 amino acids. Trimming pared 4 bases from V and 1 base from J, leaving 13 bases between. Germline lookup yields CDR1 MNHEY and CDR2 SVGAGI. DNA of the CDR3: TGTGCCAGCAGTTCAATAACCCGAGGAACTAATGAAAAACTGTTTTTT. Its protein product is CASSSITRGTNEKLFF.

This chain connects TRBV2 to TRBJ2-6, with 7 bases lining up with TRBD2. This CDR3 comprises 16 residues. Germline V CDR1 and CDR2: SNHLY, FYNNEI. V lost 6 bases and J lost 0; bases outside the gene matches: 5. The CDR3 sequence: CASRGTTNSGANVLTF. The CDR3 nucleotides read TGTGCCAGCAGGGGGACTACGAACTCTGGGGCCAACGTCCTGACTTTC.

This clone came up a few times. Compared with germline, one end of the junction differs, possibly owing to a read error. The chain couples TRBV7-2 to TRBJ1-2, with TRBD1 identical over 11 bases. The CDR3 covers 17 residues. Germline CDR1 reads SGHTA; CDR2 reads FQGNSA. The CDR3 bases are TGTGCCAGCAGTTTAGAGGCCGGGACAGGGGGAGGGTATGGCTACACCTTC. Encoded protein: CASSLEAGTGGGYGYTF.

This clone was recorded only once. This chain links TRBV11-3 with TRBJ2-2; D unresolved. Looked up from germline, CDR1 is SGHNT and CDR2 is YENEEA. This CDR3 spans 13 amino acids. V lost 5 bases to trimming and J lost 5 bases, with 9 bases between them. CDR3 region: CASSPTQTGELFF. CDR3 nucleotides: TGTGCCAGCAGCCCGACACAGACCGGGGAGCTGTTTTTT.

The rearrangement joins TRBV9 to TRBJ1-1; 7 nucleotides align to TRBD1. V gave up 4 bases and J gave up 11 bases; unmatched junction bases: 11. Germline assignment: CDR1 SGDLS and CDR2 YYNGEE. The CDR3 is 13 residues long. CDR3 DNA: TGTGCCAGCAGCCGGGACAGCGCTCCCTCCGCTTTCTTT. Translating gives CASSRDSAPSAFF.

This chain uses TRBV18 with TRBJ2-5; weak D call: TRBD1 (7 bases). From germline, CDR1 is KGHSH and CDR2 LQKENI. The CDR3 has 15 amino acids. V was pared by 3 bases and J by 5 bases, with 16 bases between. The CDR3 DNA follows: TGTGCCAGCTCACCTCGACAGGGAGGCGGGGAGACCCAGTACTTC. As protein: CASSPRQGGGETQYF.

This chain uses TRBV27 with TRBJ1-5, with a tentative D call TRBD1 (6 bases). The germline V gene has CDR1 MNHEY and CDR2 SMNVEV (reference sequence). This CDR3 comprises 18 residues. V shed 2 bases and J shed 2 bases, with 19 bases lying between them. DNA for the CDR3: TGTGCCAGCAGTTTAGGGGGGACATCCTTTACGGGCAATCAGCCCCAGCATTTT. Its translation is CASSLGGTSFTGNQPQHF.

The J gene is TRBJ2-5, the V gene TRBV25-1; no clear D. The germline gives CDR1 MGHDK, CDR2 SYGVNS. This CDR3 region has 16 residues. V was trimmed by 1 base and J by 4 bases, leaving 16 bases between them. CDR3: CASSESRQAFGETQYF. In nucleotides, the CDR3 is TGTGCCAGCAGTGAATCACGGCAGGCATTTGGAGAGACCCAGTACTTC. The full variable domain, completed using reference TRBV25-1 and TRBJ2-5, is EADIYQTPRYLVIGTGKKITLECSQTMGHDKMYWYQQDPGMELHLIHYSYGVNSTEKGDLSSESTVSRIRTEHFPLTLESARPSHTSQYLCASSESRQAFGETQYFGPGTRLLVL.

J is TRBJ1-1 and V is TRBV13; D uncertain. V shed 1 base and J shed 4 bases, with 10 bases lying between them. The CDR3 sequence is 14 residues long. CDR1 is PRHDT, CDR2 FYEKMQ, per germline (reference sequence). The CDR3 DNA sequence: TGTGCCAGCAGCTTAGACCCGAGTGTCACTGAAGCTTTCTTT. It codes for CASSLDPSVTEAFF.

The rearrangement uses TRBV2 and TRBJ1-4; D is undetermined. V was trimmed by 6 bases and J by 0 bases, leaving 11 bases between them. CDR3 length: 15 residues. Germline V gene lookup returns CDR1 SNHLY and CDR2 FYNNEI. The chain's CDR3 is CASRNLRATNEKLFF. The CDR3 DNA sequence: TGTGCCAGCAGAAACCTAAGGGCAACTAATGAAAAACTGTTTTTT. Looking up the rest from reference TRBV2 and TRBJ1-4 gives the full variable domain: EPEVTQTPSHQVTQMGQEVILRCVPISNHLYFYWYRQILGQKVEFLVSFYNNEISEKSEIFDDQFSVERPDGSNFTLKIRSTKLEDSAMYFCASRNLRATNEKLFFGSGTQLSVL.

This chain links TRBV9 with TRBJ2-7; D gene ambiguous. The V gene lost 3 bases and the J gene lost 0 bases, with 10 bases spanning the gap. The CDR3 contains 14 residues. CDR1 is SGDLS, CDR2 YYNGEE, per germline. As DNA, the CDR3 is TGTGCCAGCAGCGCTAATCCGAGCTCCTACGAGCAGTACTTC. Translating gives CASSANPSSYEQYF.

This clone occurred once. The CDR3 protein is CSVDTGGNQPQHF. CDR3 in DNA: TGCAGCGTCGATACAGGGGGCAATCAGCCCCAGCATTTT. The rearrangement joins TRBV29-1 to TRBJ1-5, with TRBD1 identical over 7 bases. Germline trimming cut 6 bases from V and 2 bases from J; bases unmatched to any gene: 4. Germline-derived CDR1 and CDR2 are SQVTM and ANQGSEA. The length of the CDR3 is 13 residues.